This T cell receptor beta chain was captured in a study of tumor and adjacent non-tumor tissue in lung cancer. Looking at the study overall: Patients were aged roughly 30 to 76, 9 to 10 men and about 5 women, stage I to III.

Study-wide points: Tumor TCR diversity, when higher, was linked to shorter survival.

The template was RNA from unsorted bulk tissue. More than 3 cm separated this lung sample from the edge of the tumor. Donors were chemotherapy-naive, newly diagnosed lung cancer surgical patients in China, August–late 2014. For this clonotype: The antigen is unknown. A much larger clone is a single base away; this may be a read error.

A modified ARM-PCR protocol with three rounds of nested PCR amplified TCRbeta. In TCRdb, the multiplex PCR reads were re-called with MiXCR into one record per CDR3 protein. The sample records 90,000 to 100,000 distinct CDR3 sequences, less than 85% being singletons. The source is a man in his sixties with small cell lung cancer. Sequenced sample: distant non-tumor lung tissue.

The CDR3 region has the DNA TGTGGCAGCAGACTAGAGCCCACCGGGGAGCTGTTTTTT. This encodes CGSRLEPTGELFF. The V call is TRBV28, the J call TRBJ2-2; D is perhaps TRBD2 (6 bases). The CDR3 covers 13 residues. Germline V gives CDR1 MDHEN, CDR2 SYDVKM.